This TCR beta chain was sequenced in a study of tumor-infiltrating lymphocytes in primary liver carcinoma. Overall study: Patients of both sexes were 30 to 69 years old. The study's findings and limits: Tumor-adjacent and tumor-blood pairs shared a smaller degree of overlap than tumor region pairs. With p = 0.039, the top-250-clone fraction in tumors significantly exceeded that in blood.

The CDR3 covers 14 residues. Losses at the gene ends were 9 bases for V and 2 bases for J; bases not matched to a gene: 8. Germline values: CDR1 SGHRS, CDR2 YFSETQ. From around 18-30 mg of unsorted bulk tissue, DNA and RNA were co-extracted together. Production of TCR beta cDNA used approximately 480 ng total RNA together with a constant-region primer. Slightly modified ARM-PCR, run as three nested multiplex PCR rounds, produced the TCR beta libraries. Researchers ran the first two PCR rounds for roughly 11 cycles each with TRBV1-TRBV30 forward primers and a C-beta reverse primer. TCRdb re-derived calls from the multiplex PCR reads in MiXCR, one entry per CDR3 protein. This table holds around 60,000 distinct CDR3 sequences, roughly two thirds found once. This clonotype was detected many times. Its antigen is currently unknown.

V gene TRBV5-1 combines with J gene TRBJ2-5; TRBD2 matches at 9 bases. The clonotype was recovered from a man aged 35-49 years with primary liver carcinoma and hepatitis B virus infection. The source material was liver tumor tissue from sampling region 4. As for subset: tumor region T4, right-lateral pole. CDR3 sequence (DNA): TGCGCCAACAGGAGCGGGAGGCTTCAAGAGACCCAGTACTTC. This translates into CANRSGRLQETQYF.